This TCR beta chain was retrieved from a study of shared T cell receptors in the human thymus. Germline V CDR1 and CDR2: LGHNA, YSLEER. The length of the CDR3 is 17 residues. The ends were cut back, 0 bases at V and 2 bases at J, with 17 bases in the middle. Only in-frame clones appear in the TCRdb table, and some are missing; sequencing was by immunoSEQ multiplex PCR. The data show hundreds of thousands of clones, around 93% seen once. This clone was seen once. The gene calls are TRBV4-3 and TRBJ2-7; the D is unclear. This TCR was sampled from a human donor. Source material: thymocytes. CDR3 DNA sequence: TGCGCCAGCAGCCAAGAAGATGGTGACGGATTAACCTACGAGCAGTACTTC. Translation gives CASSQEDGDGLTYEQYF.